The T cell receptor beta chain under discussion was sequenced for a study of OX40 agonist ivuxolimab in advanced cancers. With respect to the entire study: Ivuxolimab was a fully human IgG2 agonistic monoclonal antibody targeting the costimulatory receptor OX40 (CD134). The paper covers the monotherapy dose-escalation part of the phase I ivuxolimab trial, which included N ≈ 54 patients. The purpose of peripheral TCRbeta sequencing was to test whether ivuxolimab changed TCR sequence diversity and led to clonal T-cell expansion. Of the approximately 50 dose-escalation patients, hepatocellular carcinoma was present in around 20, melanoma in approximately 15, renal cell carcinoma in 9 and head and neck cancer in 9. Intravenous ivuxolimab was administered to patients every 2 weeks at six dose levels: 0.01, 0.1, 0.3, 1.5, 3 and 10 mg/kg. Partial responses occurred in three dose-escalation patients, of whom one had hepatocellular carcinoma and two had cutaneous melanoma. Prior anti-PD-1, anti-PD-L1 or anti-CTLA-4 therapy was permitted, and approximately 42% of dose-escalation patients had received checkpoint inhibitors. A male proportion of around 81% and a mean age of 60 years, ranging from about 23 to 90, were recorded for the dose-escalation cohort. What the authors observed across the whole study: Low levels of normalized T-cell clonal expansion were also shown by some nonresponding patients. In the 0.1-3.0 mg/kg groups, partial responders had among the lowest normalized peripheral clonal expansion, particularly in CD8+ T cells. After ivuxolimab, expanded clones were on average more numerous among CD8+ T cells than among CD4+ T cells. Antigen specificity was not determined for the clonally expanded peripheral T cells. At doses of 0.1 to 3.0 mg/kg, clonal expansion of both CD4+ and CD8+ blood T cells was observed from baseline to week 6.

As for this clone: The antigen this receptor binds is unknown. No base qualities exist here, and no much larger clone lies one base off it.

To sequence the TCRbeta CDR3 region, genomic DNA was isolated from the sorted cells. TCRbeta CDR3 regions were sequenced using the immunoSEQ Assay. TCRdb took over this immuneACCESS table, retaining in-frame rearrangements with V and J assigned. Such tables are incomplete; in checked studies, under half of the missing clones stem from an unresolved V gene, and the remainder is unexplained. The sample table records around 150,000 clones; 90% to 95% of these occur just once. The ten largest clones add up to about 0.31% of the sample. Including the terminal cysteine and phenylalanine, the CDR3 comprises 15 residues. Only the CDR3 DNA is retained, 45 bases long and in frame from the first base. Deletion took 5 bases off V and 9 bases off J, with a span of 23 bases between the germline ends. Reading the germline V gene gives CDR1 MNHEY and CDR2 SVGAGI. The trial excluded patients who had a history of autoimmune disease or were on systemic immunosuppression. Peripheral blood for TCR sequencing was drawn from every dose cohort at baseline, at cycle 4 day 1 and at cycle 7 day 1. Samples came from an open-label, multicenter, first-in-human phase I dose-escalation trial of ivuxolimab. Adults with locally advanced or metastatic melanoma, renal cell, hepatocellular, or head and neck squamous cell carcinoma were enrolled in the trial. Before TCR sequencing, CD4+ T cells and CD8+ T cells from peripheral blood were sorted into separate populations.

This specimen consisted of CD4+ or CD8+ T cells sorted from blood, obtained in a trial of the OX40 agonist ivuxolimab. The clonotype originates from an adult with an advanced solid tumor such as melanoma, head and neck, liver or kidney cancer. The rearranged chain carries TRBV6-5 and TRBJ2-7, with TRBD2 tentatively as D gene (5 bases match). The CDR3 amino acid sequence is: CASSLTGISGDRQYF. The nucleotide sequence is given as TGTGCCAGCAGTCTTACCGGGATAAGTGGGGATCGGCAGTACTTC.